These T cell receptor beta chains were read from a single sample in a study of response to subunit inactivated influenza vaccine. TCRdb analysed the RT-PCR reads with MiXCR anew, one entry per CDR3 protein. This table holds about 520,000 distinct CDR3 sequences, over 25% found once. Sequenced here: CD4+ T cells sorted from PBMCs, sampled more than 4 days after vaccination. These receptors all stem from a man in his fifties who received an inactivated influenza vaccine. Both conserved end residues are part of each CDR3. D genes are given only for firm matches. Where a row states a size, it is once, few, many or the class of an expanded clone; other rows omit it.

V gene: TRBV5-1
clone size: -
CDR3 length: 15
J gene: TRBJ1-4
D gene: -
CDR3 protein: CASSLGDPKREKLFF
CDR3 DNA: TGCGCCAGCAGCTTGGGGGACCCTAAGAGAGAAAAACTGTTTTTT

V gene: TRBV5-1
clone size: few
CDR3 length: 13
J gene: TRBJ2-5
D gene: -
CDR3 protein: CASRMDLQETQYF
CDR3 DNA: TGCGCCAGCAGAATGGACTTACAAGAGACCCAGTACTTC

V gene: TRBV20-1
clone size: few
CDR3 length: 14
J gene: TRBJ1-5
D gene: -
CDR3 protein: CSAAGGSRWEPQHF
CDR3 DNA: TGCAGTGCGGCCGGGGGGAGTCGGTGGGAGCCCCAGCATTTT

V gene: TRBV4-3
clone size: -
CDR3 length: 14
J gene: TRBJ2-3
D gene: -
CDR3 protein: CASSQGAGADTQYF
CDR3 DNA: TGCGCCAGCAGCCAAGGCGCAGGTGCAGATACGCAGTATTTT

V gene: TRBV5-1
clone size: many
CDR3 length: 15
J gene: TRBJ2-3
D gene: TRBD1
CDR3 protein: CASSSGQGRTDTQYF
CDR3 DNA: TGCGCCAGCAGCTCTGGACAGGGGAGGACAGATACGCAGTATTTT

V gene: TRBV29-1
clone size: many
CDR3 length: 14
J gene: TRBJ2-1
D gene: -
CDR3 protein: CSATPGLRYNEQFF
CDR3 DNA: TGCAGCGCCACACCGGGACTTCGATACAATGAGCAGTTCTTC

V gene: TRBV4-1
clone size: -
CDR3 length: 15
J gene: TRBJ2-5
D gene: -
CDR3 protein: CASSQGPGSQETQYF
CDR3 DNA: TGCGCCAGCAGCCAAGGACCTGGGTCCCAAGAGACCCAGTACTTC

V gene: TRBV20-1
clone size: -
CDR3 length: 14
J gene: TRBJ2-4
D gene: -
CDR3 protein: CSAPGLTSPNIQYF
CDR3 DNA: TGCAGTGCTCCGGGACTCACTTCCCCAAACATTCAGTACTTC

V gene: TRBV4-2
clone size: -
CDR3 length: 16
J gene: TRBJ2-1
D gene: -
CDR3 protein: CASSQWDGGSYNEQFF
CDR3 DNA: TGTGCCAGCAGCCAATGGGACGGAGGCTCCTACAATGAGCAGTTCTTC

V gene: TRBV24-1
clone size: -
CDR3 length: 13
J gene: TRBJ1-5
D gene: -
CDR3 protein: CATRGAANQPQHF
CDR3 DNA: TGTGCCACCCGGGGGGCGGCCAATCAGCCCCAGCATTTT

V gene: TRBV20-1
clone size: few
CDR3 length: 16
J gene: TRBJ2-2
D gene: TRBD2
CDR3 protein: CSARDFSGRGTGELFF
CDR3 DNA: TGCAGTGCTAGAGATTTTAGCGGGAGAGGCACCGGGGAGCTGTTTTTT

V gene: TRBV15
clone size: -
CDR3 length: 13
J gene: TRBJ2-7
D gene: -
CDR3 protein: CATSRDQGREQYF
CDR3 DNA: TGTGCCACCAGCAGAGATCAGGGCCGCGAGCAGTACTTC

V gene: TRBV2
clone size: -
CDR3 length: 15
J gene: TRBJ2-2
D gene: -
CDR3 protein: CASSKGGTDTGELFF
CDR3 DNA: TGTGCCAGCAGTAAAGGGGGAACGGACACCGGGGAGCTGTTTTTT

V gene: TRBV10-3
clone size: -
CDR3 length: 13
J gene: TRBJ2-7
D gene: -
CDR3 protein: CAITPEVLREQYF
CDR3 DNA: TGTGCCATCACTCCAGAGGTTCTACGAGAGCAGTACTTC

V gene: TRBV20-1
clone size: -
CDR3 length: 13
J gene: TRBJ2-7
D gene: TRBD1
CDR3 protein: CSASTGVSYEQYF
CDR3 DNA: TGCAGTGCCTCGACAGGGGTGTCCTACGAGCAGTACTTC

V gene: TRBV7-2
clone size: -
CDR3 length: 14
J gene: TRBJ2-7
D gene: TRBD1
CDR3 protein: CASSLQGAHYEQYF
CDR3 DNA: TGTGCCAGCAGCTTACAGGGGGCGCACTACGAGCAGTACTTC

V gene: TRBV12-3/TRBV12-4
clone size: few
CDR3 length: 16
J gene: TRBJ2-2
D gene: TRBD2
CDR3 protein: CASSPLFGGGTGELFF
CDR3 DNA: TGTGCCAGCAGTCCCCTCTTTGGCGGGGGTACCGGGGAGCTGTTTTTT

V gene: TRBV7-6
clone size: few
CDR3 length: 14
J gene: TRBJ2-7
D gene: -
CDR3 protein: CASSLGPSLYEQYF
CDR3 DNA: TGTGCCAGCAGCTTAGGTCCTAGTCTGTACGAGCAGTACTTC

V gene: TRBV5-5
clone size: -
CDR3 length: 14
J gene: TRBJ2-1
D gene: -
CDR3 protein: CASRDYKQWNEQFF
CDR3 DNA: TGTGCCAGCAGGGATTATAAACAGTGGAATGAGCAGTTCTTC

V gene: TRBV5-6
clone size: -
CDR3 length: 13
J gene: TRBJ1-2
D gene: -
CDR3 protein: CASTWDFEGGYTF
CDR3 DNA: TGTGCCAGCACCTGGGACTTCGAGGGGGGCTACACCTTC

V gene: TRBV4-3
clone size: -
CDR3 length: 16
J gene: TRBJ2-1
D gene: TRBD1
CDR3 protein: CASSQEVQGLVNEQFF
CDR3 DNA: TGCGCCAGCAGCCAAGAGGTACAGGGGCTGGTCAATGAGCAGTTCTTC

V gene: TRBV12-3/TRBV12-4
clone size: -
CDR3 length: 13
J gene: TRBJ2-2
D gene: -
CDR3 protein: CASSPPTAGELFF
CDR3 DNA: TGTGCCAGCAGTCCCCCGACGGCCGGGGAGCTGTTTTTT

V gene: TRBV27
clone size: few
CDR3 length: 15
J gene: TRBJ1-5
D gene: -
CDR3 protein: CASSLSVWTDQPQHF
CDR3 DNA: TGTGCCAGCAGTTTATCGGTCTGGACCGATCAGCCCCAGCATTTT

V gene: TRBV7-9
clone size: -
CDR3 length: 14
J gene: TRBJ2-7
D gene: -
CDR3 protein: CASSSQMGGFGQYF
CDR3 DNA: TGTGCCAGCAGCTCTCAAATGGGGGGCTTCGGGCAGTACTTC

V gene: TRBV5-1
clone size: -
CDR3 length: 17
J gene: TRBJ2-7
D gene: TRBD2
CDR3 protein: CASSLASGGANTYEQYF
CDR3 DNA: TGCGCCAGCAGCTTGGCTAGCGGGGGGGCGAATACCTACGAGCAGTACTTC